Sequencing of this T cell receptor (delta chain) was carried out in a study of gamma-delta T cells after stem cell transplantation (dated by TCRdb to 2016 to 2018). Receptors were amplified or captured by RT-PCR. TCRdb records Illumina MiSeq as the sequencer. After TCRdb called clones again from the public reads with CATT, rows with identical DNA were merged. Counted in this sample were over a thousand delta-chain clones; 2% to 3% of them appeared once. The ten largest clones take up about half of the sample. The table lists this clone with a few counts. This receptor's antigen is unknown. A read error is possible here, since a much larger clone lies one base away. CDR1 is given as GEAIGNYY and CDR2 as EKD, both from the germline V gene. The CDR3 has 16 amino acids, counting the end cysteine and phenylalanine. Kept here is only the CDR3 DNA, which spans 48 bases and is read in frame from base 1. V and J are trimmed by 6 bases and 3 bases, and the gene matches miss 14 bases of the junction.

Recombination joined TRDV2 with TRDJ1; 8 bases in the junction line up with TRDD3. The source material was gamma-delta T cells. The sequence derives from a human donor. It is not recorded whose cells these are; they may come from a transplant donor. The nucleotide sequence is given as TGTGCCTGTAGGCCTGTGGGGGATGCGGATCCCGATAAACTCATCTTT. Translated, it reads CACRPVGDADPDKLIF.